These 2 T cell receptor beta chains share one sample of origin, sequenced in a study of T-cell reconstitution after alpha-beta-depleted transplantation in children. Using unique molecular identifiers, the investigators prepared the TCRbeta library. From the PCR reads, TCRdb called clonotypes with MiXCR, one entry per CDR3 protein. Seen here are around 250,000 distinct CDR3 sequences, 7.5% to 9.5% observed once, and the top ten hold 6.3%. Sequenced here: PBMCs, mostly from graft donor cells, sampled 180 days after TCRalphabeta/CD19-depleted stem cell transplant. All receptors derive from a male patient aged 5 to 17 who had a stem cell transplant for acute lymphoblastic leukemia, so the T cells may come from the graft donor.

Notes on this clonotype: The junction departs from the called germline gene at one end, perhaps through a read error. The rearrangement joins TRBV20-1 to TRBJ1-5, with a tentative D call TRBD1 (5 bases). Germline lookup yields CDR1 DFQATT and CDR2 SNEGSKA (reference sequence). The CDR3 runs to 17 residues. CDR3 loop: CCASSSVPWGLNQPQHF. CDR3 nucleotide sequence: TGCTGTGCTTCTTCCTCCGTCCCCTGGGGCCTCAATCAGCCCCAGCATTTT.

V is TRBV20-1 and J is TRBJ2-2; TRBD1 might be the D (6 bases). The CDR3 totals 15 residues. Germline lookup yields CDR1 DFQATT and CDR2 SNEGSKA (reference sequence). Trimming cost V 6 bases and J 0 bases, with 14 bases left between them. The CDR3 loop reads CSAFRQASNTGELFF. The CDR3 DNA reads TGCAGTGCCTTTCGACAGGCCTCGAACACCGGGGAGCTGTTTTTT.